This T cell receptor beta chain was documented in a study of T cells in Graves' hyperthyroidism and ophthalmopathy. Study information: Peripheral blood samples were taken at initial diagnosis, prior to any treatment.

Study outcomes and limitations: From stable hyperthyroidism, ophthalmopathy was separated by a 13 V-J model. Blood shared most expanded thyroid clonotypes above 0.001.

Template material for amplifying TCR beta CDR3 regions consisted of RNA transcripts. An initial round of RT-PCR targeting the TCR CDR3 relied on the HTBI primer set. TCRdb ran MiXCR on the multiplex PCR reads and lists one entry per CDR3 protein. The sample has 500,000 to 550,000 distinct CDR3 sequences, 20% seen once. This CDR3 contains 14 residues. The germline V gene has CDR1 MNHEY and CDR2 SVGAGI. Trimming removed 2 bases at V and 5 bases at J, with 12 bases between. Clinical symptoms, serum thyroxine and TRAb, thyroid ultrasound and orbital computed tomography were used for the diagnoses. This clonotype has at least ten counts. Its antigen is still unknown.

This receptor was obtained from a man younger than 30 with Graves' hyperthyroidism. The sample comprised blood. V gene TRBV6-5 combines with J gene TRBJ1-1; perhaps TRBD1 as D (6 bases). The CDR3 DNA follows: TGTGCCAGCAGTTACGGGGGGCCTGGGACTGAAGCTTTCTTT. The encoded protein is CASSYGGPGTEAFF.